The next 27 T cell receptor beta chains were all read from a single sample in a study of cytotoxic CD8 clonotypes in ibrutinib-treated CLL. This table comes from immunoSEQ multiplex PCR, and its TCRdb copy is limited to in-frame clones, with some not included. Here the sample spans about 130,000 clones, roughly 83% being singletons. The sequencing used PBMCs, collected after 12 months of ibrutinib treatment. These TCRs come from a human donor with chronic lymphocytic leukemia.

CDR3 sequence reads: CASSLAQSSGNTIYF. Here the CDR3 DNA reads TGTGCCAGCAGCTTAGCACAGTCCTCTGGAAACACCATATATTTT. V and J are TRBV7-6 and TRBJ1-3; D not resolved. Looked up from germline, CDR1 is SGHVS and CDR2 is FNYEAQ. V lost 0 bases to trimming and J lost 0 bases, with 6 bases between them. The CDR3 runs 15 residues. Looking up the rest from reference TRBV7-6 and TRBJ1-3 gives the full variable domain: GAGVSQSPRYKVTKRGQDVALRCDPISGHVSLYWYRQALGQGPEFLTYFNYEAQQDKSGLPNDRFSAERPEGSISTLTIQRTEQRDSAMYRCASSLAQSSGNTIYFGEGSWLTVV.

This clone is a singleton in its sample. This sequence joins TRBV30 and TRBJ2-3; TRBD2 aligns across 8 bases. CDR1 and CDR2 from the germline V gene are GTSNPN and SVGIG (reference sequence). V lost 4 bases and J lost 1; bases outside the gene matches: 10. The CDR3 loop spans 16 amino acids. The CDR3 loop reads CAWTLGLAGGTDTQYF. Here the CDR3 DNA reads TGTGCCTGGACCCTGGGGCTAGCGGGCGGCACAGATACGCAGTATTTT.

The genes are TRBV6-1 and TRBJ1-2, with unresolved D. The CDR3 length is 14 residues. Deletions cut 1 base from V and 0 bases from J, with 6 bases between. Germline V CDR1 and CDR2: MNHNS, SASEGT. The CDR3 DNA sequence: TGTGCCAGCAGTGAAGGTTTTACTAACTATGGCTACACCTTC. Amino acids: CASSEGFTNYGYTF.

The CDR3 loop is CASRRDSGLKEQYF. DNA of the CDR3: TGTGCCAGCAGGCGGGACAGTGGACTAAAGGAGCAGTACTTC. The chain couples TRBV27 to TRBJ2-7; D might be TRBD1 (7 bases). The germline V gene has CDR1 MNHEY and CDR2 SMNVEV (reference sequence). Trimming stripped 6 bases from V and 7 bases from J, with 19 bases between. The CDR3 length is 14 residues.

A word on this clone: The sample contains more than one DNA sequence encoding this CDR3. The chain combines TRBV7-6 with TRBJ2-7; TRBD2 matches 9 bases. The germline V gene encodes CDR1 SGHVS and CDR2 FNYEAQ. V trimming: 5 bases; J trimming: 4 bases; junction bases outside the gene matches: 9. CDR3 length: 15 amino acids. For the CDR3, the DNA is TGTGCCAGCAGCCCCGGGCGGGGGGGGGAGTACGAGCAGTACTTC. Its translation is CASSPGRGGEYEQYF.

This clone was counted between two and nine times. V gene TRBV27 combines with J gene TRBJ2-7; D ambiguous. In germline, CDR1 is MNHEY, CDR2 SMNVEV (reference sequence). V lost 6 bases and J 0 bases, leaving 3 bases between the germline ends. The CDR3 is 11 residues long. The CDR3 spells CASSHSYEQYF. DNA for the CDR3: TGTGCCAGCAGCCACTCCTACGAGCAGTACTTC.

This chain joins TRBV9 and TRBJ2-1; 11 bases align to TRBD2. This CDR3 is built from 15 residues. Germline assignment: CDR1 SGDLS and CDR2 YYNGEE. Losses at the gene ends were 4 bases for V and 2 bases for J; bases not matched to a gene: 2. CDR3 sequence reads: CASSQGLAAYNEQFF. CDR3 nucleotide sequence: TGTGCCAGCAGCCAGGGACTAGCGGCCTACAATGAGCAGTTCTTC.

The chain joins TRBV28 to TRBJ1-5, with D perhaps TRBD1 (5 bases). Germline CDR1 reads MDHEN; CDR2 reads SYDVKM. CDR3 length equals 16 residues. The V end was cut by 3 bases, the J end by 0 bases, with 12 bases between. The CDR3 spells CASSLGGAFSNQPQHF. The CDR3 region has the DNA TGTGCCAGCAGTTTGGGAGGGGCCTTTAGCAATCAGCCCCAGCATTTT.

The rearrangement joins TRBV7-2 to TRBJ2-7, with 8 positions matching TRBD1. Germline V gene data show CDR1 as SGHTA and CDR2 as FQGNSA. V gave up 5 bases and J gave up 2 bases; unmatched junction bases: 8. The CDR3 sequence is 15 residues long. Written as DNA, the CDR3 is TGTGCCAGCAGCCCCTGGACAGGGAAAACCTACGAGCAGTACTTC. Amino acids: CASSPWTGKTYEQYF.

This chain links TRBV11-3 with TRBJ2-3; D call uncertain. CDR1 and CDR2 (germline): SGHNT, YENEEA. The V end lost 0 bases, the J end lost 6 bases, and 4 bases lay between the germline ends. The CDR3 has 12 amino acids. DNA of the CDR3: TGTGCCAGCAGCTTAGAAGATGATACGCAGTATTTT. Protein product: CASSLEDDTQYF.

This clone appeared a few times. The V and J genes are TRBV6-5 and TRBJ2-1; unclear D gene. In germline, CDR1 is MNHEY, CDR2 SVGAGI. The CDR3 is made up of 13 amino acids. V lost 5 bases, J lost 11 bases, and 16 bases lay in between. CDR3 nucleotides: TGTGCCAGCAGTACCTGGGCTCTGGAGAAGCAGTTCTTC. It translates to CASSTWALEKQFF.

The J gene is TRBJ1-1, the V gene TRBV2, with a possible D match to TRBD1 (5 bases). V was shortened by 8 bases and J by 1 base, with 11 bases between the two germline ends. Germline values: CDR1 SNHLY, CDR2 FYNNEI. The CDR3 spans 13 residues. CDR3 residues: CASGGDRNTEAFF. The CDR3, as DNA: TGTGCCAGCGGGGGGGATCGGAACACTGAAGCTTTCTTT.

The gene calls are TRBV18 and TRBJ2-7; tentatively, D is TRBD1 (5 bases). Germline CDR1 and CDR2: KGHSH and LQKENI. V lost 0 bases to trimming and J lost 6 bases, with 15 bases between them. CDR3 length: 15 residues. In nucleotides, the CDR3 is TGTGCCAGCTCACCACCGTCTCAGGGTTCGGGCGAGCAGTACTTC. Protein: CASSPPSQGSGEQYF. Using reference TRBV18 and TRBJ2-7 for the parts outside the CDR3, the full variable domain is NAGVMQNPRHLVRRRGQEARLRCSPMKGHSHVYWYRQLPEEGLKFMVYLQKENIIDESGMPKERFSAEFPKEGPSILRIQQVVRGDSAAYFCASSPPSQGSGEQYFGPGTRLTVT.

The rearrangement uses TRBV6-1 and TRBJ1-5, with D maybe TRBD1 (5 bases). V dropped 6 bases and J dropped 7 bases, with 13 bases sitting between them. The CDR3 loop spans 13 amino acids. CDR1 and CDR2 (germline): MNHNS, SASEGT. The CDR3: CASRGAGTQPQHF. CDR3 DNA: TGTGCCAGCAGAGGGGCAGGGACCCAGCCCCAGCATTTT.

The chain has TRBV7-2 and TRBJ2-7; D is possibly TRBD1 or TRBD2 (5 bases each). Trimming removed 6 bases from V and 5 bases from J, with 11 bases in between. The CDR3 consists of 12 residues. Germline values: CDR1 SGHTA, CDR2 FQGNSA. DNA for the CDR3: TGTGCCAGCAGGCCAGGGACCGACGAGCAGTACTTC. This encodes CASRPGTDEQYF. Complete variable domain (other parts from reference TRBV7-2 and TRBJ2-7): GAGVSQSPSNKVTEKGKDVELRCDPISGHTALYWYRQSLGQGLEFLIYFQGNSAPDKSGLPSDRFSAERTGGSVSTLTIQRTQQEDSAVYLCASRPGTDEQYFGPGTRLTVT.

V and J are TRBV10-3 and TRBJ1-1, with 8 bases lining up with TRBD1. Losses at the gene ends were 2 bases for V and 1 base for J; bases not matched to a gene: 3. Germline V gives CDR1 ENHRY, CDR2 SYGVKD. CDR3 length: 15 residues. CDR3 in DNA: TGTGCCATCAGTGAGGGACAGGGTGGGAACACTGAAGCTTTCTTT. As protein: CAISEGQGGNTEAFF.

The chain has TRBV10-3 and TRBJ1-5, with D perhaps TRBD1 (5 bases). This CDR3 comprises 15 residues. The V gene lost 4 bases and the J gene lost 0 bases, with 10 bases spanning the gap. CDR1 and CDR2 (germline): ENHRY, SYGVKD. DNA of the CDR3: TGTGCCATCAGTGCAGGGAGCAATAGCAATCAGCCCCAGCATTTT. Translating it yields CAISAGSNSNQPQHF.

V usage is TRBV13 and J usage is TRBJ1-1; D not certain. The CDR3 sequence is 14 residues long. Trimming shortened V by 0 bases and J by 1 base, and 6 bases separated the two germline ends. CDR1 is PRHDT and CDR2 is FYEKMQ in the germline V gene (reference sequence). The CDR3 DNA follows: TGTGCCAGCAGCTTAGGGCGGAGGAACACTGAAGCTTTCTTT. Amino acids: CASSLGRRNTEAFF.

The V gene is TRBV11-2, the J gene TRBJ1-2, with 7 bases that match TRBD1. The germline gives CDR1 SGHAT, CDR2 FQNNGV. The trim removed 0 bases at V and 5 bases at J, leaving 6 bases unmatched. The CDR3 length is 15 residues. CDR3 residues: CASSLDVRGTYGYTF. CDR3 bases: TGTGCCAGCAGCTTAGATGTCAGGGGGACTTATGGCTACACCTTC. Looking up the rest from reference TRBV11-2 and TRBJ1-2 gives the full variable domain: EAGVAQSPRYKIIEKRQSVAFWCNPISGHATLYWYQQILGQGPKLLIQFQNNGVVDDSQLPKDRFSAERLKGVDSTLKIQPAKLEDSAVYLCASSLDVRGTYGYTFGSGTRLTVV.

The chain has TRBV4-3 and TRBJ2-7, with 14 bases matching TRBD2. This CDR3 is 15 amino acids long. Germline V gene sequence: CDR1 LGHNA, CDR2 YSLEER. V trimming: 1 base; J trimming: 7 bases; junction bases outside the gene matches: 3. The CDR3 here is CASSQGTSGRSEQYF. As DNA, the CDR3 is TGCGCCAGCAGCCAAGGGACTAGCGGGAGGAGTGAGCAGTACTTC.

CDR3 bases: TGCGCCAGCAGCCTCCGCGGCAATGAGCAGTTCTTC. Protein product: CASSLRGNEQFF. The chain uses TRBV4-1 and TRBJ2-1; D unclear. CDR3 length: 12 residues. The V end lost 4 bases, the J end lost 6 bases, and 7 bases lay between the germline ends. The germline CDR1 and CDR2 sequences are MGHRA and YSYEKL.

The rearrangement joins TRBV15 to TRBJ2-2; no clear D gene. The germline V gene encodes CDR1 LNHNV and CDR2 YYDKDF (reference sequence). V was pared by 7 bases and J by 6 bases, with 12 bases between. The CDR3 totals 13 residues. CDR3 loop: CATTEEYAGELFF. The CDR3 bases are TGTGCCACCACCGAGGAGTATGCCGGGGAGCTGTTTTTT. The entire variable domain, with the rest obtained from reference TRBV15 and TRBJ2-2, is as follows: DAMVIQNPRYQVTQFGKPVTLSCSQTLNHNVMYWYQQKSSQAPKLLFHYYDKDFNNEADTPDNFQSRRPNTSFCFLDIRSPGLGDTAMYLCATTEEYAGELFFGEGSRLTVL.

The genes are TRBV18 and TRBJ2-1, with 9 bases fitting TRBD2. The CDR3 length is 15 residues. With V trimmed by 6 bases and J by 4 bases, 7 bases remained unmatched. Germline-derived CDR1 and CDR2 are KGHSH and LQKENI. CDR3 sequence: CASSLVAGEYNEQFF. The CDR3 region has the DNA TGTGCCAGCTCTCTTGTAGCGGGAGAGTACAATGAGCAGTTCTTC. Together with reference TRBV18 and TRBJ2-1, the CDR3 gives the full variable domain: NAGVMQNPRHLVRRRGQEARLRCSPMKGHSHVYWYRQLPEEGLKFMVYLQKENIIDESGMPKERFSAEFPKEGPSILRIQQVVRGDSAAYFCASSLVAGEYNEQFFGPGTRLTVL.

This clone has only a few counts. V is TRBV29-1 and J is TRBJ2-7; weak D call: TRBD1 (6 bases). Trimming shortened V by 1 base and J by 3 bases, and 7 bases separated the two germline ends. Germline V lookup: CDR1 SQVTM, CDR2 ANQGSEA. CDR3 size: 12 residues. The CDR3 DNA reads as TGCAGCGTTGAAGTCAGGGGCTACGAGCAGTACTTC. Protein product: CSVEVRGYEQYF.

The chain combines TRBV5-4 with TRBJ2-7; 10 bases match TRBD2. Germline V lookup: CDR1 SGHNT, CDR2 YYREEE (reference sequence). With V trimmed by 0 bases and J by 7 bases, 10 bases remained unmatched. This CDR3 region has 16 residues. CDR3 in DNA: TGTGCCAGCAGCTTGGGCGGGGCTAGCGGGAGTGGAGAGCAGTACTTC. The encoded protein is CASSLGGASGSGEQYF.

CDR3 DNA: TGCGCCAGCAGCCTCAGGCCCGGTCCTTACACCGGGGAGCTGTTTTTT. It translates to CASSLRPGPYTGELFF. The V gene is TRBV4-3, the J gene TRBJ2-2; D not certain. The germline gives CDR1 LGHNA, CDR2 YSLEER. V was clipped by 4 bases and J by 3 bases, with 15 bases between them. The CDR3 sequence is 16 residues long.

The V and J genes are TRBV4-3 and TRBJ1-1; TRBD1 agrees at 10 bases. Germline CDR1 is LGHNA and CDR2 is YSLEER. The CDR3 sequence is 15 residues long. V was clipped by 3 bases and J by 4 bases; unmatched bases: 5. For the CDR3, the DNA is TGCGCCAGCAGCCAGAGGGGACAGGGGAGCACTGAAGCTTTCTTT. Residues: CASSQRGQGSTEAFF.